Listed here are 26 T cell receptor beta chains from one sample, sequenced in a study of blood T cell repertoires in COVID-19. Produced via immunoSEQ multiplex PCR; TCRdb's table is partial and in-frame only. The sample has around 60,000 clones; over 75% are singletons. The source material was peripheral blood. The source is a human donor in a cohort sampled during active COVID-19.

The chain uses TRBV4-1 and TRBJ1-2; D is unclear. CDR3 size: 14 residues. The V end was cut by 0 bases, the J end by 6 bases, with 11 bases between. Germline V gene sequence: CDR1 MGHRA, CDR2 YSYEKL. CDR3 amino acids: CASSQDFGINGYTF. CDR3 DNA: TGCGCCAGCAGCCAAGATTTCGGGATCAATGGCTACACCTTC.

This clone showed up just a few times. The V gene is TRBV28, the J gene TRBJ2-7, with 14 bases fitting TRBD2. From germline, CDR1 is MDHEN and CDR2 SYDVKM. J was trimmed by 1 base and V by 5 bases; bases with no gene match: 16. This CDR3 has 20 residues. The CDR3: CASSPYPGTSGSGRSYEQYF. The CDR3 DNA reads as TGTGCCAGCAGTCCATATCCCGGGACTAGCGGGAGTGGTAGGTCCTACGAGCAGTACTTC. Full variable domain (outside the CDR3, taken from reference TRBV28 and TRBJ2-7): DVKVTQSSRYLVKRTGEKVFLECVQDMDHENMFWYRQDPGLGLRLIYFSYDVKMKEKGDIPEGYSVSREKKERFSLILESASTNQTSMYLCASSPYPGTSGSGRSYEQYFGPGTRLTVT.

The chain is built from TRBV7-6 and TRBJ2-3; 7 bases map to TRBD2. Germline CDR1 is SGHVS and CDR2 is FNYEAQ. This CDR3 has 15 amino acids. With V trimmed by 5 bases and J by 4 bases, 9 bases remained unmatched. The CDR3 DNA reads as TGTGCCAGCAGCGATGGCGGGGGACTGGCAGATACGCAGTATTTT. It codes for CASSDGGGLADTQYF.

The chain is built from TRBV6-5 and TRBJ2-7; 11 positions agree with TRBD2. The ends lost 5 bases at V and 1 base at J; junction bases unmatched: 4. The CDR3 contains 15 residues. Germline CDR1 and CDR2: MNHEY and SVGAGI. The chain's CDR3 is CASSPLAGGSYEQYF. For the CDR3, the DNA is TGTGCCAGCAGTCCTCTAGCGGGGGGATCCTACGAGCAGTACTTC.

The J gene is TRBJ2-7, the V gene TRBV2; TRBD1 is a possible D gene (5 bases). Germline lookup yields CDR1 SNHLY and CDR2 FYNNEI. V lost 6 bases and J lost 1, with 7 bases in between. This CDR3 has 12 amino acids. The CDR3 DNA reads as TGTGCCAGCAGGGACATTTCCTACGAGCAGTACTTC. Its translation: CASRDISYEQYF.

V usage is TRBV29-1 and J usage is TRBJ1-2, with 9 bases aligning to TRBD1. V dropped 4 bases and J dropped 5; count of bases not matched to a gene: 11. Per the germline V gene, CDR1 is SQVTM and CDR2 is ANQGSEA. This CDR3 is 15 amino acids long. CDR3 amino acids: CSVGFGTGGEYGYTF. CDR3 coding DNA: TGCAGCGTTGGTTTCGGAACAGGGGGCGAATATGGCTACACCTTC.

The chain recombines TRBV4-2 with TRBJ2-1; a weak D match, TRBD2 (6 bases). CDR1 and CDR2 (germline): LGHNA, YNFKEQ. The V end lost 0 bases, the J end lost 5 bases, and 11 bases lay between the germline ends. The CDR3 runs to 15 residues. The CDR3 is CASSQDSGLNNEQFF. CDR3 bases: TGTGCCAGCAGCCAAGACAGCGGACTAAACAATGAGCAGTTCTTC.

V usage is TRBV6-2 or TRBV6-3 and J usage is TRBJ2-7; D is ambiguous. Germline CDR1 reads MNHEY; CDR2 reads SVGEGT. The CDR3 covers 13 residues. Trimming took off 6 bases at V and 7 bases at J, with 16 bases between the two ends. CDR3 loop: CASSHPTILEQYF. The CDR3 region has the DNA TGTGCCAGCAGCCACCCCACTATCCTGGAGCAGTACTTC.

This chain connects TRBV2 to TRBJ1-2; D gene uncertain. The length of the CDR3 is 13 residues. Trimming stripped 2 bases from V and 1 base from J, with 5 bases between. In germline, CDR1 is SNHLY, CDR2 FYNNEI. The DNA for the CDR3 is TGTGCCAGCAGTGAAAGCGGTAACTATGGCTACACCTTC. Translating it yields CASSESGNYGYTF. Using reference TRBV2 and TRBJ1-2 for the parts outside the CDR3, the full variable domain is EPEVTQTPSHQVTQMGQEVILRCVPISNHLYFYWYRQILGQKVEFLVSFYNNEISEKSEIFDDQFSVERPDGSNFTLKIRSTKLEDSAMYFCASSESGNYGYTFGSGTRLTVV.

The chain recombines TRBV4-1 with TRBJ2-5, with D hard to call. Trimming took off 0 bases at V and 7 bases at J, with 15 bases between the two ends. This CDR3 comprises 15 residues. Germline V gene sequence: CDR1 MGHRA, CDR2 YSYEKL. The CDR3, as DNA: TGCGCCAGCAGCCAAGACGGATACATTTCGGGGACCCAGTACTTC. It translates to CASSQDGYISGTQYF.

CDR3 in DNA: TGTGCCAGCAGGAAACGGGGCAATCAGCCCCAGCATTTT. It codes for CASRKRGNQPQHF. This chain joins TRBV28 and TRBJ1-5, with D unresolved. Germline V lookup: CDR1 MDHEN, CDR2 SYDVKM. V shed 6 bases and J shed 2 bases, with 8 bases lying between them. The CDR3 has 13 residues.

CDR3 sequence: CASSSKPHRDTLGKTQYF. The DNA for the CDR3 is TGCGCCAGCAGCTCCAAACCCCACCGGGACACCCTCGGGAAGACCCAGTACTTC. The chain uses TRBV5-1 and TRBJ2-5; weak D call: TRBD1 (6 bases). V was trimmed by 3 bases and J by 6 bases, leaving 27 bases between them. CDR1 is SGHRS, CDR2 YFSETQ, per germline. The CDR3 totals 18 residues.

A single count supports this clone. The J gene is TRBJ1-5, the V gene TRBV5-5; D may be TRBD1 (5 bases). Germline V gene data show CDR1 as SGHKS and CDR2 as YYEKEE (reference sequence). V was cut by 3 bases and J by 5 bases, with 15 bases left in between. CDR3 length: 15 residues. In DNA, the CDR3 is TGTGCCAGCAGCTCTTTGGTAGGCAGGGATCAGCCCCAGCATTTT. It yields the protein CASSSLVGRDQPQHF.

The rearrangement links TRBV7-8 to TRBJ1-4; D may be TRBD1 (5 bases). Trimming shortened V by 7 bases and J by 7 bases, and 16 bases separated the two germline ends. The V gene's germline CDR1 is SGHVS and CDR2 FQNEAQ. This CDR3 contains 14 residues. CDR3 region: CASTPRARAEKLFF. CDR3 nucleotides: TGTGCCAGCACCCCCAGGGCCCGGGCTGAAAAACTGTTTTTT. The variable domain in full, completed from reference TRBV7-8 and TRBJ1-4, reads GAGVSQSPRYKVAKRGQDVALRCDPISGHVSLFWYQQALGQGPEFLTYFQNEAQLDKSGLPSDRFFAERPEGSVSTLKIQRTQQEDSAVYLCASTPRARAEKLFFGSGTQLSVL.

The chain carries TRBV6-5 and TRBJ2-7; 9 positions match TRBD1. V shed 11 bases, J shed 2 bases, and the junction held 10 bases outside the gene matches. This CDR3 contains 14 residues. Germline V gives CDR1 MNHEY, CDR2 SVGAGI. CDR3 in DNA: TGTGCCTGCTCGTTAGGGACAGGGACCTACGAGCAGTACTTC. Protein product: CACSLGTGTYEQYF.

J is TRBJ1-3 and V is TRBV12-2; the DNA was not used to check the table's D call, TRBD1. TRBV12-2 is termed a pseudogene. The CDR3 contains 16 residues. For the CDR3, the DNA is TGTGCAAGTCGCGACCAACAGGGGGCTTTCGGAAACACCATATATTTT. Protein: CASRDQQGAFGNTIYF.

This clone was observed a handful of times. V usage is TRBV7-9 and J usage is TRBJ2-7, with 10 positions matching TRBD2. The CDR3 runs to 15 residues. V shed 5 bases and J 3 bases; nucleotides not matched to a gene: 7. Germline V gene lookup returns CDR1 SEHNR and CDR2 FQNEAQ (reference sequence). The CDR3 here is CASSQLAGAHYEQYF. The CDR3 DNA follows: TGTGCCAGCAGCCAGCTAGCGGGAGCGCACTACGAGCAGTACTTC.

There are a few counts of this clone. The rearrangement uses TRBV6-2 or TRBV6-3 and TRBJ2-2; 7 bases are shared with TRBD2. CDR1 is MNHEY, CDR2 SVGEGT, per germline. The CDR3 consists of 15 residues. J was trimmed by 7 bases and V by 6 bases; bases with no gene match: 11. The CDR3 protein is CASRYNGLVNGELFF. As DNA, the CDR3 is TGTGCCAGCAGATACAATGGACTAGTAAACGGGGAGCTGTTTTTT.

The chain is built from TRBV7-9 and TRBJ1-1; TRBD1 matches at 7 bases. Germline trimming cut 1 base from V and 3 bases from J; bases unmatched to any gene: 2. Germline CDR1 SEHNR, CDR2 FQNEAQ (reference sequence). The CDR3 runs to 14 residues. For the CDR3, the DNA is TGTGCCAGCAGCTTAGTTACAGGGGACACTGAAGCTTTCTTT. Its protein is CASSLVTGDTEAFF.

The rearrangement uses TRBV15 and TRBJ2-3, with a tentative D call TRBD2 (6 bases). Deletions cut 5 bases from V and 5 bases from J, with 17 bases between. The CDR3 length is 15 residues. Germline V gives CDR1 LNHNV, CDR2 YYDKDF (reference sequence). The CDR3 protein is CATSPGVGTQDTQYF. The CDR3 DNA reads TGTGCCACCAGCCCGGGGGTGGGAACGCAAGATACGCAGTATTTT.

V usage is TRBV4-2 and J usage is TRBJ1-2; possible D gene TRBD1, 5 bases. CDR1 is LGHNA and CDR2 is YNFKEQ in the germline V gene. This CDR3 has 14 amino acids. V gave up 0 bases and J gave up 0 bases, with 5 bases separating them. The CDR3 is CASSQDRANYGYTF. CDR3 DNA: TGTGCCAGCAGCCAAGACAGGGCTAACTATGGCTACACCTTC.

CDR3 sequence (DNA): TGTGCCAGCAGCTCCCAGGGGGGCTACGAGCAGTACTTC. It specifies CASSSQGGYEQYF. The chain is built from TRBV11-1 and TRBJ2-7; a possible D gene is TRBD1 (7 bases). CDR3 size: 13 residues. The germline V and J ends were trimmed by 4 bases and 3 bases, with 10 bases remaining between them. Germline V gene lookup returns CDR1 SGHAT and CDR2 FQDESV (reference sequence).

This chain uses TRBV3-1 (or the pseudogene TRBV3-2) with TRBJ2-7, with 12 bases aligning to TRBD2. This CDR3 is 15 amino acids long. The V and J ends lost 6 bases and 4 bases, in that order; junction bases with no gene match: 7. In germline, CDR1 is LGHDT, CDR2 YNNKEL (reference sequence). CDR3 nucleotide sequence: TGTGCCAGCAGTCGACTAGCGGGAGTGTTGTACGAGCAGTACTTC. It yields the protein CASSRLAGVLYEQYF.

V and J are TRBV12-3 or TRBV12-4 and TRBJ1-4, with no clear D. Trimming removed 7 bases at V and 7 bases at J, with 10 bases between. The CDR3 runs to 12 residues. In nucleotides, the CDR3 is TGTGCCAGCACCCAAAGAGGTGAAAAACTGTTTTTT. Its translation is CASTQRGEKLFF.

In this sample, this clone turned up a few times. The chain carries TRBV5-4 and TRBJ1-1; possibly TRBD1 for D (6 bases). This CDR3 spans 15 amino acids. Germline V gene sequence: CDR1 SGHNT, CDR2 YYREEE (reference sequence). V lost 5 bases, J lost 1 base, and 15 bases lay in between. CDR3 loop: CASRGGGRRNTEAFF. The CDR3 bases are TGTGCCAGCAGGGGAGGGGGGAGGAGGAACACTGAAGCTTTCTTT. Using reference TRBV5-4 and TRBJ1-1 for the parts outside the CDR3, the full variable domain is ETGVTQSPTHLIKTRGQQVTLRCSSQSGHNTVSWYQQALGQGPQFIFQYYREEENGRGNFPPRFSGLQFPNYSSELNVNALELDDSALYLCASRGGGRRNTEAFFGQGTRLTVV.

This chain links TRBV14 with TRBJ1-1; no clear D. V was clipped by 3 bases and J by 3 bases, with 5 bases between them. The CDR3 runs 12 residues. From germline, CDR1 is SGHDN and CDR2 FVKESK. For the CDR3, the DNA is TGTGCCAGCAGCCACGTCGACACTGAAGCTTTCTTT. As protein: CASSHVDTEAFF.